This T cell receptor (beta chain) was observed in a study of T-cell reconstitution after alpha-beta-depleted transplantation in children. Whole-study results and caveats: The origin of alpha-beta T cells about two months after transplant was reportedly several hundred expanded graft clones.

The TCRbeta library incorporated unique molecular identifiers. TCRdb reprocessed the PCR reads with MiXCR, giving one entry per CDR3 protein. The repertoire holds 25,000 or so distinct CDR3 sequences, with 18% as singletons. About this clonotype itself: Its cognate antigen is unknown.

The CDR3 runs to 14 residues. Per the germline V gene, CDR1 is MDHEN and CDR2 is SYDVKM. V lost 8 bases, J lost 5 bases, and 19 bases lay in between. The specimen comprised PBMCs, mostly from graft donor cells, sampled 60 days after TCRalphabeta/CD19-depleted stem cell transplant. The TCR originated in a male patient aged 2-15 years who had a stem cell transplant for acute lymphoblastic leukemia, so the T cells may come from the graft donor. J is TRBJ2-7 and V is TRBV28, with a weak D call TRBD2 (5 bases). The CDR3 spells CASSTSGNPHEQYF. For the CDR3, the DNA is TGTGCCAGCTCGACCTCCGGGAACCCTCACGAGCAGTACTTC.